This TCR beta chain was obtained from a study of blood T cell repertoires in COVID-19. Study summary: Acute and convalescent COVID-19 specimens originated in the United States, Italy and Spain. From T cells, B-cell-depleted T cells, or PBMCs came the material, which was cDNA or gDNA.

In the authors' workflow: Estimates of nucleated cell counts were drawn from the amplification of reference gene primers. Some clones are missing from TCRdb's copy, which holds only in-frame ones; the method was immunoSEQ multiplex PCR. The DNA was the basis for D and trimming; V, J and clone size are from that table. The sample has under 90,000 clones, over 75% seen once; the top ten hold roughly 3%. CDR1 and CDR2 (germline): LGHDT, YNNKEL (reference sequence). The V gene end was trimmed by 5 bases and the J gene end by 0 bases; junction bases not matched to a gene: 3. The CDR3 is made up of 15 amino acids.

The genes are TRBV3-1 (or the pseudogene TRBV3-2) and TRBJ2-3; 9 positions agree with TRBD2. The receptor was isolated from a man between 65 and 79 years old with active or convalescent COVID-19. The source material was peripheral blood. The CDR3 coding sequence is TGTGCCAGCAGCTTAGCGGGGGTGAGCACAGATACGCAGTATTTT. Translated: CASSLAGVSTDTQYF.